Detailed here is one TCR beta chain. Its antigen is as yet unknown. The J segment lost 1 base and the V segment lost 4 bases, leaving 6 bases of the junction unmatched. CDR1 and CDR2 (germline): SGHAT, FQNNGV. The CDR3 totals 15 residues. Assay: immunoSEQ multiplex PCR; the TCRdb copy retains only in-frame clones and omits some. The table shows about 2.2 million clones, with roughly 91% occurring only once. The data are from a study of shared clonotypes between healthy human individuals. Broader study findings: Having only a few donors restricted how much genetic and exposure-history diversity was captured. For naive CD4 cells, 4.5% to 6.5% of clonotypes were shared across a handful of donors. Rarefaction showed sorted-subset sequencing was incomplete despite large depth. Memory subsets generally showed lower estimated richness than naive subsets.

It was CD45RO-negative cells, positively selected for CCR7, that made up naive CD8 cells, with terminally differentiated effector memory CD45RA+ cells excluded. V gene TRBV11-2 combines with J gene TRBJ2-5, with TRBD1 identical over 7 bases. This sequence originates from a man younger than 35 in good health. Some clones in this sample may be carry-over from other donors' samples. Specimen: naive CD8+ T cells from PBMCs. The CDR3 DNA reads TGTGCCAGCAGCTATCATAACAGGGGCCAAGAGACCCAGTACTTC. The encoded protein is CASSYHNRGQETQYF.